This TCR beta chain derives from a study of human T cells and chemical hapten exposure. About the research overall: Across its 20 to 25 weeks, the study gave patients weekly diphenylcyclopropenone doses to the scalp. Per-sample TCR yield variation was attributed mainly to small pooled library volume differences. Study-level results: Those TCRs sitting above 1 in 1000 frequency stayed the same with DPC sensitization.

Each cDNA molecule in the library carried unique molecular identifiers. One entry per CDR3 protein results from TCRdb running MiXCR on the RACE reads. The sample shows about 350,000 distinct CDR3 sequences, roughly 6% of them seen only once. Germline V CDR1 and CDR2: SGHKS, YYEKEE (reference sequence). The V end was cut by 2 bases, the J end by 4 bases, with 15 bases between. This CDR3 is 16 amino acids long. The time point here: patch test 2, 6 weeks after DPC sensitization. Sample treatment: therapeutic diphenylcyclopropenone sensitization with weekly scalp DPC. Ten or more counts support this clonotype. Antigen: not known.

The chain combines TRBV5-5 with TRBJ2-2, with D unclear. This receptor was identified in a young woman with alopecia areata. Some clones in this sample may be carry-over from other donors' samples. This specimen was whole blood, taken in connection with sensitization to the hapten diphenylcyclopropenone (DPC). The CDR3 sequence is CASSLWLEVTTGELFF. CDR3 DNA sequence: TGTGCCAGCAGCTTATGGCTAGAGGTTACCACCGGGGAGCTGTTTTTT.